The 30 T cell receptor beta chains below all came from one sample that was sequenced in a study of tissue T cells after allogeneic stem cell transplantation. This table comes from immunoSEQ multiplex PCR, and its TCRdb copy is limited to in-frame clones, with some not included. The sample yields 20,000 to 25,000 clones, around 70% seen once. Sequencing was performed on blood. Every receptor here comes from a female BALB/c mouse in good health. Mouse strain MHC haplotype: H2-d.

To note about this clone: The listed genes are named as in mouse. The read is 1 residue too short to cover the CDR3 end, so that end is filled in from the germline J gene. The chain is built from TRBV24 and TRBJ2-5; D is unresolved. The V gene lost 2 bases and the J gene lost 2 bases, with 8 bases spanning the gap. The CDR3 totals 14 residues. Germline V gene data show CDR1 as KGHTA and CDR2 as FRNEEI. The CDR3: CASSLAGPQDTQYF. The sequenced part of the CDR3 DNA is TGTGCCAGCAGTCTGGCTGGCCCCCAAGACACCCAGTAC.

Points on this clone: The genes and germline here are from mouse. The read gets to within 1 residue of the CDR3 end, and the germline J gene fills in the rest. The genes are TRBV19 and TRBJ2-4; D tentatively fits TRBD1 or TRBD2 (6 bases each). Germline loops: CDR1 FNHDT, CDR2 SITEND (reference sequence). The germline V and J ends were trimmed by 2 bases and 0 bases, with 13 bases remaining between them. This CDR3 comprises 16 residues. The CDR3 region is CASSISWGHSQNTLYF. The covered CDR3 bases are TGTGCCAGCAGTATTAGTTGGGGGCATAGTCAAAACACCTTGTAC. Using reference TRBV19 and TRBJ2-4 for the parts outside the CDR3, the full variable domain is GGIITQTPKFLIGQEGQKLTLKCQQNFNHDTMYWYRQDSGKGLRLIYYSITENDLQKGDLSEGYDASREKKSSFSLTVTSAQKNEMAVFLCASSISWGHSQNTLYFGAGTRLSVL.

About this clone: Germline and genes here are mouse. The CDR3 end lies 1 residue beyond the end of the read and is filled in from the germline J gene. The chain employs TRBV13-3 and TRBJ2-4; TRBD1 matches 7 bases. V was pared by 0 bases and J by 0 bases, with 4 bases of the junction left unmatched. This CDR3 has 16 amino acids. CDR1 NNHDY and CDR2 SYVADS come from the germline V gene. CDR3 region: CASSDADRSSQNTLYF. CDR3 DNA, as far as it was read: TGTGCCAGCAGTGATGCGGACAGGAGTAGTCAAAACACCTTGTAC. Filled out from reference TRBV13-3 and TRBJ2-4, the complete variable domain reads EAAVTQSPRSKVAVTGGKVTLSCHQTNNHDYMYWYRQDTGHGLRLIHYSYVADSTEKGDIPDGYKASRPSQENFSLILELASLSQTAVYFCASSDADRSSQNTLYFGAGTRLSVL.

As to this clone: The listed genes are named as in mouse. The CDR3 goes on 1 residue after the read ends, and that part is filled in from the germline J gene. V gene TRBV31 combines with J gene TRBJ1-4; TRBD1 matches at 11 bases. This CDR3 has 15 residues. V shed 0 bases, J shed 6 bases, and the junction held 3 bases outside the gene matches. From germline, CDR1 is GKSSPN and CDR2 SITVG. CDR3 sequence reads: CAWSLRTGGDERLFF. The sequenced CDR3 bases are TGTGCCTGGAGTCTAAGGACAGGGGGCGACGAAAGATTATTT.

As to this clone: Any gene name here is a mouse gene name. The sequenced fragment ends 1 residue before the CDR3 boundary, so the rest is inferred from the germline J gene. This chain uses TRBV5 with TRBJ1-4; 7 bases match TRBD1. This CDR3 comprises 15 residues. Germline assignment: CDR1 LGHNA and CDR2 YNLKQL (reference sequence). Losses at the gene ends were 1 base for V and 5 bases for J; bases not matched to a gene: 4. Here the CDR3 reads CASSQGQGWNERLFF. The covered CDR3 bases are TGTGCCAGCAGCCAAGGACAGGGTTGGAACGAAAGATTATTT.

About this clone: Mouse gene names and germline throughout. The read falls 1 residue short of the CDR3 end, and the missing part is taken from the germline J gene. V is TRBV22 and J is TRBJ1-2; the DNA was not compared with TRBD1, the D call given in the table. TRBV22 has pseudogene status. The CDR3 covers 14 residues. The covered CDR3 bases are TGTGCCAGCGGCCGGGACAGGGCAAACTCCGACTACACC. Its protein is CASGRDRANSDYT. The whole CDR3 protein is CASGRDRANSDYTF.

A few counts support this clone. The gene names given are mouse names. The read ends 1 residue before the CDR3 terminus; that terminus is restored from the germline J gene. At the DNA level, this CDR3 is encoded by other sequences in the same sample as well. The chain carries TRBV19 and TRBJ2-7; 10 bases fit TRBD2. This CDR3 comprises 14 residues. With 1 base clipped from V and 6 bases from J, the junction kept 4 bases outside the gene matches. CDR1 and CDR2 from the germline V gene are FNHDT and SITEND (reference sequence). The DNA read from the CDR3 is TGTGCCAGCAGTATACTGGGGGGGCGCGGTGAACAGTAC. Translated: CASSILGGRGEQY. From start to end, the CDR3 is CASSILGGRGEQYF.

About this clone: Any gene name here is a mouse gene name. The read is 1 residue too short to cover the CDR3 end, so that end is filled in from the germline J gene. V and J are TRBV13-2 and TRBJ1-3, with D perhaps matching TRBD1 (5 bases). The V end was cut by 5 bases, the J end by 3 bases, with 9 bases between. The CDR3 consists of 13 residues. Per the germline V gene, CDR1 is NNHNN and CDR2 is SYGAGS (reference sequence). CDR3 region: CASGRQIGNTLYF. The covered CDR3 bases are TGTGCCAGCGGGCGACAGATTGGAAATACGCTCTAT.

A word on this clone: Each gene name is a mouse one. The CDR3 end falls 1 residue outside the read, so it is completed with the germline J gene. The rearrangement links TRBV2 to TRBJ2-5; TRBD1 agrees at 9 bases. CDR3 length equals 16 residues. Unmatched junction bases numbered 6, after V lost 0 bases and J lost 5 bases. The germline V gene encodes CDR1 LGHNA and CDR2 YSYQKL. The sequenced part of the CDR3 DNA is TGTGCCAGCAGCCAAGAAAACAGGGGGCGGGGAGACACCCAGTAC. This codes for CASSQENRGRGDTQY. The CDR3 in full is CASSQENRGRGDTQYF. Based on the CDR3 plus reference TRBV2 and TRBJ2-5, the full variable domain is DPKIIQKPKYLVAVTGSEKILICEQYLGHNAMYWYRQSAKKPLEFMFSYSYQKLMDNQTASSRFQPQSSKKNHLDLQITALKPDDSATYFCASSQENRGRGDTQYFGPGTRLLVL.

About this clone itself: Relative to the germline gene, one junction end is altered; a read error may explain this. Gene and germline names: mouse. The CDR3 end lies 1 residue beyond the end of the read and is filled in from the germline J gene. The chain recombines TRBV19 with TRBJ2-4, with 11 positions matching TRBD2. Germline CDR1 and CDR2: FNHDT and SITEND (reference sequence). CDR3 length: 15 residues. The covered CDR3 bases are TGTGCCGGCAGTACCAACTGGGGGGGCGCGAACACCTTGTAC. Translation gives CAGSTNWGGANTLY. The full CDR3 reads CAGSTNWGGANTLYF.

A note on this clone: The gene names here belong to mouse. The read ends 1 residue shy of where the CDR3 ends; the end is completed using the germline J gene. V is TRBV31 and J is TRBJ2-5; the D gene could be TRBD1 or TRBD2 (5 bases each). There are 14 residues in the CDR3. Germline V CDR1 and CDR2: GKSSPN, SITVG. The ends were cut back, 0 bases at V and 6 bases at J, with 13 bases in the middle. CDR3 amino acids: CAWSLEGAGDTQYF. CDR3 bases read: TGTGCCTGGAGTCTAGAAGGGGCAGGGGACACCCAGTAC.

Note on this clone: Each gene name is a mouse one. The CDR3 goes on 1 residue after the read ends, and that part is filled in from the germline J gene. This sequence joins TRBV20 and TRBJ2-7; 10 bases fit TRBD2. CDR1 is GFQATS and CDR2 is STVNSAI in the germline V gene. The V gene end was trimmed by 1 base and the J gene end by 0 bases; junction bases not matched to a gene: 3. The CDR3 loop spans 15 amino acids. The CDR3 DNA, read in part, is TGTGGTGCTAGGGCCCGACTGGGGGGCTCCTATGAACAGTAC. Residues: CGARARLGGSYEQY. The full CDR3 protein reads CGARARLGGSYEQYF.

On this clone itself: The genes are named according to mouse. The read falls 1 residue short of the CDR3 end, and the missing part is taken from the germline J gene. The chain links TRBV13-1 to TRBJ2-5, with 9 nucleotides matching TRBD2. CDR1 and CDR2 (germline): NSHNY, SYGAGN. The V and J ends lost 2 bases and 6 bases, in that order; junction bases with no gene match: 7. The CDR3 contains 15 residues. The sequenced part of the CDR3 DNA is TGTGCCAGCAGTGAACTGGGGGGACGAGGGGACACCCAGTAC. Encoded protein: CASSELGGRGDTQY. The complete CDR3 sequence is CASSELGGRGDTQYF.

Remarks on this clone: Mouse germline and gene names are used. With the read ending 1 residue before the CDR3 end, the germline J gene is used to fill in that end. The V gene is TRBV19, the J gene TRBJ2-1; 7 bases are a match to TRBD1. With 5 bases clipped from V and 3 bases from J, the junction kept 2 bases outside the gene matches. The CDR3 is 13 residues long. CDR1 FNHDT and CDR2 SITEND come from the germline V gene (reference sequence). CDR3 protein: CASRRDSYAEQFF. CDR3 DNA (partial): TGTGCCAGCAGGAGGGACAGCTATGCTGAGCAGTTC.

This clone has a handful of counts. The gene names here belong to mouse. The read terminates 1 residue before the CDR3 end, so the remaining end is supplied by the germline J gene. The chain has TRBV1 and TRBJ1-4, with D maybe TRBD1 (6 bases). The V end was cut by 0 bases, the J end by 2 bases, with 13 bases between. The CDR3 runs 17 residues. Germline V gene data show CDR1 as NSQYPW and CDR2 as LRSPGD (reference sequence). The part of the CDR3 DNA that was read is TGCACCTGCAGTGCAGATTCCGGGACAAAATCCAACGAAAGATTATTT. Protein: CTCSADSGTKSNERLF. The whole CDR3 reads CTCSADSGTKSNERLFF. The variable domain in full, completed from reference TRBV1 and TRBJ1-4, reads VTLLEQNPRWRLVPRGQAVNLRCILKNSQYPWMSWYQQDLQKQLQWLFTLRSPGDKEVKSLPGADYLATRVTDTELRLQVANMSQGRTLYCTCSADSGTKSNERLFFGHGTKLSVL.

Concerning this clone: The listed genes are named as in mouse. The read is 1 residue too short to cover the CDR3 end, so that end is filled in from the germline J gene. The chain combines TRBV31 with TRBJ2-5; no clear D. Trimming shortened V by 1 base and J by 3 bases, and 8 bases separated the two germline ends. Germline-derived CDR1 and CDR2 are GKSSPN and SITVG. This CDR3 has 13 amino acids. CDR3 bases read: TGTGCCTGGAGTCAACAAAAACAAGACACCCAGTAC. It encodes CAWSQQKQDTQY. The whole CDR3 sequence reads CAWSQQKQDTQYF. The full variable domain, its missing parts supplied by reference TRBV31 and TRBJ2-5, is AQTIHQWPVAEIKAVGSPLSLGCTIKGKSSPNLYWYWQATGGTLQQLFYSITVGQVESVVQLNLSASRPKDDQFILSTEKLLLSHSGFYLCAWSQQKQDTQYFGPGTRLLVL.

Concerning this clone itself: All gene names here are mouse names. The read ends 1 residue early relative to the CDR3; the germline J gene fills the gap. The chain carries TRBV13-1 and TRBJ2-5; 8 bases are a match to TRBD2. V dropped 3 bases and J dropped 4; count of bases not matched to a gene: 1. The CDR3 length is 13 residues. Germline loops: CDR1 NSHNY, CDR2 SYGAGN. CDR3 residues: CASSGTGKDTQYF. The CDR3 DNA, read in part, is TGTGCCAGCAGTGGGACTGGGAAAGACACCCAGTAC.

The table lists this clone with a count of one. Gene names refer to mouse genes. Read data end 1 residue before the CDR3 end; the end is taken from the germline J gene. The chain couples TRBV19 to TRBJ1-1; 7 bases are shared with TRBD1. The germline CDR1 and CDR2 sequences are FNHDT and SITEND (reference sequence). This CDR3 is built from 13 residues. The V and J ends lost 3 bases and 4 bases, in that order; junction bases with no gene match: 3. The CDR3 bases that were read are TGTGCCAGCAGTAAAGGGGGCCGCACAGAAGTCTTC. Encoded protein: CASSKGGRTEVF. The complete CDR3 protein is CASSKGGRTEVFF.

Note on this clone: Genes and germline are mouse. The read ends 1 residue shy of where the CDR3 ends; the end is completed using the germline J gene. The genes are TRBV14 and TRBJ2-2; 9 nucleotides line up with TRBD1. With 3 bases clipped from V and 0 bases from J, the junction kept 3 bases outside the gene matches. Germline CDR1 is SGHDT and CDR2 is FRDEAV. The CDR3 is made up of 16 amino acids. The chain's CDR3 is CASSYGTGPNTGQLYF. The covered CDR3 bases are TGTGCCAGCAGTTACGGGACAGGGCCAAACACCGGGCAGCTCTAC.

For this clone: Gene labels here are mouse ones. CDR3 bases read: TGTGCCAGCGGTGATTTGGGACTGGACTCCTATGAACAGTAC. Translation: CASGDLGLDSYEQY. The full CDR3 protein reads CASGDLGLDSYEQYF. J is TRBJ2-7 and V is TRBV13-2; 8 bases map to TRBD2. The CDR3 extends 1 residue past the end of the read, so its final part is completed from the germline J gene. Germline V gives CDR1 NNHNN, CDR2 SYGAGS (reference sequence). After removal of 1 base from V and 0 bases from J, the junction contained 3 bases not matched to a gene. The length of the CDR3 is 15 residues.

On this clone: Here the gene names and germline are mouse. The read ends 1 residue before the CDR3 terminus; that terminus is restored from the germline J gene. The chain links TRBV19 to TRBJ2-5; 12 positions match TRBD2. V lost 2 bases and J lost 3; bases outside the gene matches: 1. CDR1 and CDR2 from the germline V gene are FNHDT and SITEND (reference sequence). CDR3 size: 15 residues. The DNA read from the CDR3 is TGTGCCAGCAGTATCGGACTGGGGGGGCAAGACACCCAGTAC. It specifies CASSIGLGGQDTQY. The entire CDR3 is CASSIGLGGQDTQYF. Variable domain in full (rest from reference TRBV19 and TRBJ2-5): GGIITQTPKFLIGQEGQKLTLKCQQNFNHDTMYWYRQDSGKGLRLIYYSITENDLQKGDLSEGYDASREKKSSFSLTVTSAQKNEMAVFLCASSIGLGGQDTQYFGPGTRLLVL.

This clone came up once. Gene names refer to mouse genes. The CDR3 goes on 1 residue after the read ends, and that part is filled in from the germline J gene. Different DNA sequences within this sample yield the same CDR3. V gene TRBV19 combines with J gene TRBJ2-4; 12 bases align to TRBD2. The trim removed 2 bases at V and 2 bases at J, leaving 3 bases unmatched. CDR3 size: 16 residues. Germline CDR1 reads FNHDT; CDR2 reads SITEND (reference sequence). The CDR3 sequence: CASSIGTGGHQNTLYF. Incomplete CDR3 DNA: TGTGCCAGCAGTATCGGGACTGGGGGGCATCAAAACACCTTGTAC.

Turning to this clone: All gene names here are mouse names. The read is 1 residue too short to cover the CDR3 end, so that end is filled in from the germline J gene. V is TRBV1 and J is TRBJ2-4; maybe TRBD2 (6 bases). Trimming took 0 bases from V and 7 from J, leaving 8 bases between them. The germline CDR1 and CDR2 sequences are NSQYPW and LRSPGD (reference sequence). The length of the CDR3 is 13 residues. Partial CDR3 DNA: TGCACCTGCAGTGCAGATGGGGGTTACACCTTGTAC. Residues: CTCSADGGYTLY. The complete CDR3 protein is CTCSADGGYTLYF.

Note on this clone: The listed genes are named as in mouse. Read data end 1 residue before the CDR3 end; the end is taken from the germline J gene. This chain uses TRBV5 with TRBJ2-2; 7 positions match TRBD1. CDR3 size: 16 residues. V dropped 4 bases and J dropped 0; count of bases not matched to a gene: 5. Germline CDR1 and CDR2: LGHNA and YNLKQL (reference sequence). The CDR3 here is CASSPHRGTNTGQLYF. The CDR3 DNA, read in part, is TGTGCCAGCAGCCCCCACAGGGGAACAAACACCGGGCAGCTCTAC.

Concerning this clone itself: Any gene name here is a mouse gene name. The CDR3 extends 1 residue past the end of the read, so its final part is completed from the germline J gene. The rearrangement joins TRBV4 to TRBJ2-2; D is perhaps TRBD2 (6 bases). The CDR3 has 14 residues. The V gene lost 4 bases and the J gene lost 2 bases, with 8 bases spanning the gap. Germline values: CDR1 LGHDT, CDR2 YNNKQL (reference sequence). The CDR3 DNA, read in part, is TGTGCCAGCAGCTGGACTGCTAACACCGGGCAGCTCTAC. This codes for CASSWTANTGQLY. The full CDR3 protein reads CASSWTANTGQLYF.

A word on this clone: The genes and germline here are from mouse. Read coverage stops 1 residue before the CDR3 terminus; the germline J gene supplies the remainder. The chain employs TRBV29 and TRBJ1-3; D is possibly TRBD1 (6 bases). The CDR3 length is 15 residues. Deletions cut 5 bases from V and 0 bases from J, with 11 bases between. Germline CDR1 reads MSHET; CDR2 reads SYDVDS. The CDR3 is CASSIKDSSGNTLYF. The CDR3 bases that were read are TGTGCTAGCAGTATTAAGGACAGTTCTGGAAATACGCTCTAT.

The table lists this clone with a count of one. The gene names given are mouse names. The CDR3 end falls 1 residue outside the read, so it is completed with the germline J gene. The rearrangement uses TRBV1 and TRBJ1-4, with D unclear. Trimming cost V 0 bases and J 0 bases, with 5 bases left between them. This CDR3 has 15 amino acids. Germline CDR1 reads NSQYPW; CDR2 reads LRSPGD (reference sequence). The CDR3 bases that were read are TGCACCTGCAGTGCAGATCCGGTTTCCAACGAAAGATTATTT. It is translated as CTCSADPVSNERLF. The entire CDR3 protein reads CTCSADPVSNERLFF. Supplemented by reference TRBV1 and TRBJ1-4, the full variable domain reads VTLLEQNPRWRLVPRGQAVNLRCILKNSQYPWMSWYQQDLQKQLQWLFTLRSPGDKEVKSLPGADYLATRVTDTELRLQVANMSQGRTLYCTCSADPVSNERLFFGHGTKLSVL.

On this clone: Gene labels here are mouse ones. The read gets to within 1 residue of the CDR3 end, and the germline J gene fills in the rest. V usage is TRBV13-3 and J usage is TRBJ1-3; 8 bases align to TRBD1. V shed 0 bases, J shed 0 bases, and the junction held 2 bases outside the gene matches. Germline CDR1 is NNHDY and CDR2 is SYVADS. The CDR3 runs 16 residues. The covered CDR3 bases are TGTGCCAGCAGTGATGTAACAGGGGGTTCTGGAAATACGCTCTAT. This sequence encodes CASSDVTGGSGNTLY. The whole CDR3 reads CASSDVTGGSGNTLYF.

A note on this clone: Mouse gene names and germline throughout. Read data end 1 residue before the CDR3 end; the end is taken from the germline J gene. V usage is TRBV19 and J usage is TRBJ2-3; 12 bases agree with TRBD2. The CDR3 is 17 amino acids. The ends lost 3 bases at V and 2 bases at J; junction bases unmatched: 7. Germline CDR1 FNHDT, CDR2 SITEND (reference sequence). The chain's CDR3 is CASSTPTGGALAETLYF. The sequenced part of the CDR3 DNA is TGTGCCAGCAGTACCCCGACTGGGGGGGCGCTTGCAGAAACGCTGTAT.

To note about this clone: The gene names here belong to mouse. The read terminates 1 residue before the CDR3 end, so the remaining end is supplied by the germline J gene. The chain couples TRBV16 to TRBJ1-4; 7 positions match TRBD1. V was pared by 7 bases and J by 4 bases, with 3 bases of the junction left unmatched. The CDR3 loop spans 13 amino acids. The germline V gene encodes CDR1 SGHSA and CDR2 FRNQAP. CDR3 bases read: TGTGCAAGCACCGGGACAGTCAACGAAAGATTATTT. It codes for CASTGTVNERLF. In full, the CDR3 is CASTGTVNERLFF.